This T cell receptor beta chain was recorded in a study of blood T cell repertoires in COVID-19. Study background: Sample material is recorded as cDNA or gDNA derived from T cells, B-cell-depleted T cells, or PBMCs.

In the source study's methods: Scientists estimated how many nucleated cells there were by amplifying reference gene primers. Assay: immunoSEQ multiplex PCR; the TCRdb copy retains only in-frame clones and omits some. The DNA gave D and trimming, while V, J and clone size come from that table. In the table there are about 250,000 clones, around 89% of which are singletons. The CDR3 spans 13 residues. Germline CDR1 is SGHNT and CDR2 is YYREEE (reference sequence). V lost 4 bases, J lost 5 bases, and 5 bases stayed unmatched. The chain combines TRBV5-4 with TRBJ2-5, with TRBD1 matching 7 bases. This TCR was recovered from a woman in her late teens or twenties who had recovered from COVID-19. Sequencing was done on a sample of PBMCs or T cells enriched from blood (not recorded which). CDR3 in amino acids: CASSPAGGETQYF. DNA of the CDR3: TGTGCCAGCAGCCCGGCAGGGGGTGAGACCCAGTACTTC. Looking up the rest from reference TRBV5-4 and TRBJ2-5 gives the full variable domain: ETGVTQSPTHLIKTRGQQVTLRCSSQSGHNTVSWYQQALGQGPQFIFQYYREEENGRGNFPPRFSGLQFPNYSSELNVNALELDDSALYLCASSPAGGETQYFGPGTRLLVL.